Reported below is one T cell receptor (beta chain). Its matching antigen is unknown. This record comes from a study of cytomegalovirus exposure and HLA in healthy donors. Study-wide points: Most subjects' HLA-A and HLA-B alleles were reportedly predicted from TCR beta sequences. The study labeled more than 150 TCR beta chains cytomegalovirus-associated.

Participants comprised healthy donors of bone marrow. The length of the CDR3 is 14 residues. From germline, CDR1 is SEHNR and CDR2 FQNEAQ (reference sequence). Trimming removed 1 base at V and 0 bases at J, with 6 bases between. PCR primers comprised 60 Vbeta and 13 Jbeta primers. The data were produced by immunoSEQ multiplex PCR, yet TCRdb's version contains in-frame clones alone and is incomplete. The data show around 120,000 clones, around 81% seen once. The chain carries TRBV7-9 and TRBJ1-1; D call uncertain. The sequence came from a man aged 18 to 30 in good health and CMV-seronegative. The sample comprised PBMCs. CDR3 in amino acids: CASSLGSLNTEAFF. The CDR3 nucleotides are TGTGCCAGCAGCTTAGGCAGTCTGAACACTGAAGCTTTCTTT. Full variable domain (remainder filled in from reference TRBV7-9 and TRBJ1-1): DTGVSQNPRHKITKRGQNVTFRCDPISEHNRLYWYRQTLGQGPEFLTYFQNEAQLEKSRLLSDRFSAERPKGSFSTLEIQRTEQGDSAMYLCASSLGSLNTEAFFGQGTRLTVV.